This T cell receptor beta chain was observed in a study of T cells in Graves' hyperthyroidism and ophthalmopathy. General study points: In blood, most of the thyroid clonotypes expanded above 0.001 were also present.

The sample holds many counts of this clonotype. Its antigen is still unknown. This CDR3 has 16 amino acids. Trimming removed 1 base at V and 0 bases at J, with 11 bases between. In germline, CDR1 is SGHAT, CDR2 FQNNGV. RNA transcripts served as the template for amplifying TCR beta CDR3 regions. RT-PCR in the first round (using the HTBI primer set) targeted the TCR CDR3. TCRdb re-called the multiplex PCR reads through MiXCR, storing one row per CDR3 protein. The data hold under 350,000 distinct CDR3 sequences, with 21% observed a single time. Source material: blood. This TCR derives from a woman aged 45-59 years with Graves' hyperthyroidism. The chain combines TRBV11-2 with TRBJ2-3, with D possibly being TRBD2 (6 bases). The CDR3 here is CASSLGPGGSTDTQYF. The DNA for the CDR3 is TGTGCCAGCAGCTTAGGTCCCGGGGGAAGCACAGATACGCAGTATTTT.